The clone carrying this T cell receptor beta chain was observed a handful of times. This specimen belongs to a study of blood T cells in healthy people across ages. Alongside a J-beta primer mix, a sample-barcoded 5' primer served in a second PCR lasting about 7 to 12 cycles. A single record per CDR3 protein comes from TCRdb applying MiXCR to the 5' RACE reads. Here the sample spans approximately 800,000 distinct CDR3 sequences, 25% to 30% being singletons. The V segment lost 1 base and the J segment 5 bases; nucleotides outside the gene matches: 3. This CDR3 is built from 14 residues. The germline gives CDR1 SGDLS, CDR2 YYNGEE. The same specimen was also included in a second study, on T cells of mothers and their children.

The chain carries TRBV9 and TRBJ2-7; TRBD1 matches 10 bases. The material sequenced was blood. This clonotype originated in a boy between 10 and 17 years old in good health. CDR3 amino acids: CASSVTGTGDEQYF. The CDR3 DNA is TGTGCCAGCAGCGTAACCGGGACAGGGGACGAGCAGTACTTC.